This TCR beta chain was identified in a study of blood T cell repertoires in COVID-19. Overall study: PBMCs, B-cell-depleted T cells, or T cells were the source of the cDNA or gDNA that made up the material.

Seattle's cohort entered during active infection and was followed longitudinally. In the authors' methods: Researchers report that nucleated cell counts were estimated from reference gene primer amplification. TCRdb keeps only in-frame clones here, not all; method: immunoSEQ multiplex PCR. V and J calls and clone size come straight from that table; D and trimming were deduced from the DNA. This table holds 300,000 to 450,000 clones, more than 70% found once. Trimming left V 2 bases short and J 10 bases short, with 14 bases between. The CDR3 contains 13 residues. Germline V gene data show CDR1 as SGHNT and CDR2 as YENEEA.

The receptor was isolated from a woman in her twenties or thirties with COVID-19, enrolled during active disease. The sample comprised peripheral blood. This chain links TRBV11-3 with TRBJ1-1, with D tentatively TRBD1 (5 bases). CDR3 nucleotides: TGTGCCAGCAGCTTAATCATCAGGGCGCCAGCTTTCTTT. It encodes CASSLIIRAPAFF. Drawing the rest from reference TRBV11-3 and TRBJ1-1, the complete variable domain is EAGVVQSPRYKIIEKKQPVAFWCNPISGHNTLYWYLQNLGQGPELLIRYENEEAVDDSQLPKDRFSAERLKGVDSTLKIQPAELGDSAVYLCASSLIIRAPAFFGQGTRLTVV.